This paragraph reports one TCR beta chain. Source study methods: Amplification of reference gene primers provided the estimated nucleated cell counts. Some clones are missing from TCRdb's copy, which holds only in-frame ones; the method was immunoSEQ multiplex PCR. The V and J calls and the clone size are those of that table, but D and trimming were determined from the DNA. The repertoire holds approximately 100,000 clones, with approximately 87% as singletons. The data originate from a study of blood T cell repertoires in COVID-19. The CDR3 runs 14 residues. CDR1 DFQATT and CDR2 SNEGSKA come from the germline V gene (reference sequence). V was cut by 3 bases and J by 0 bases, with 11 bases left in between.

The rearrangement uses TRBV20-1 and TRBJ1-1, with D perhaps TRBD1 (5 bases). This clonotype was sampled from a woman aged 55-69 years with acute or convalescent COVID-19. The sequencing input was peripheral blood. This chain's CDR3 is CSASIGQMNTEAFF. CDR3 bases: TGCAGTGCTAGTATCGGACAAATGAACACTGAAGCTTTCTTT.